This paragraph covers one T cell receptor beta chain sequence. Its antigen is not identified. Germline loops: CDR1 KGHSH, CDR2 LQKENI. The CDR3 extends over 19 amino acids. V lost 0 bases to trimming and J lost 7 bases; unmatched junction nucleotides: 11. This entry comes from a study of T cell responses to AZD1222 COVID-19 vaccine. Study-wide findings and caveats: Baseline testing showed seropositivity in only six AZD1222 recipients. The sample set comprised mostly white British donors with more females, and clonal diversity was possibly underestimated.

The method was immunoSEQ multiplex PCR; TCRdb's version includes in-frame clones alone and lacks a portion of them. The sample consists of tens of thousands of clones, approximately 88% of them appearing once. The chain has TRBV18 and TRBJ2-1; 14 bases match TRBD2. Material: peripheral blood, obtained 28 days after the second dose of the MenACWY control vaccine. The source is an adult who received the MenACWY meningococcal vaccine as a control. Here the CDR3 reads CASSPPKHAGTSGGNEQFF. CDR3 sequence (DNA): TGTGCCAGCTCACCACCAAAACACGCCGGGACTAGCGGGGGTAATGAGCAGTTCTTC.